This T cell receptor beta chain was found in a study of shared clonotypes between healthy human individuals. The CDR3 is 15 residues long. V lost 4 bases, J lost 0 bases, and 10 bases lay in between. The germline V gene encodes CDR1 SNHLY and CDR2 FYNNEI. Every donor was a Caucasian adult from Nashville, Tennessee. At deep level, the assay was performed. Only in-frame clones appear in the TCRdb table, and some are missing; sequencing was by immunoSEQ multiplex PCR. The sample has 2,500,000 or so clones, around 90% seen once. The chain uses TRBV2 and TRBJ2-1; D is perhaps TRBD1 (6 bases). The source is a man in his late teens or twenties in good health. Sequencing was carried out using naive CD4+ T cells sorted from blood. Subset here: CD45RA+ positively selected. CDR3: CASSGGRSSYNEQFF. The DNA of the CDR3 is TGTGCCAGCAGTGGGGGGCGGAGCTCCTACAATGAGCAGTTCTTC.